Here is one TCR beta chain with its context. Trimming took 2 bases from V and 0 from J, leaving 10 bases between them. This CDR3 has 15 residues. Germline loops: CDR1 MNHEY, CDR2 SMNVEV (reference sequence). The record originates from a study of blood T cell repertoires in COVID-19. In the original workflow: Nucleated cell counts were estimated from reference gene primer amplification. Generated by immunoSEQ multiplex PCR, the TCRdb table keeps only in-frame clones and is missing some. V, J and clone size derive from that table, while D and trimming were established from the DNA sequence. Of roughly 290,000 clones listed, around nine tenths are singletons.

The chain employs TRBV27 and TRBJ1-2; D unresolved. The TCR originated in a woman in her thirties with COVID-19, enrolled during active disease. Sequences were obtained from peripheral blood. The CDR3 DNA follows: TGTGCCAGCAGTTTAGCTCGAACAGCTAACTATGGCTACACCTTC. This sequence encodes CASSLARTANYGYTF.